These 18 T cell receptor beta chains were sequenced from one sample in a study of OX40 agonist ivuxolimab in advanced cancers. Sequenced by immunoSEQ multiplex PCR; TCRdb stores in-frame clones only, minus some. Of around 76,000 clones in the sample, about nine tenths are singletons; the top ten hold 0.45% to 0.7%. The input for sequencing was CD4+ or CD8+ T cells sorted from blood, taken in a trial of the OX40 agonist ivuxolimab. These receptors were taken from an adult with an advanced solid tumor such as melanoma, head and neck, liver or kidney cancer.

The CDR3 reads CASSPLDRAFF. DNA for the CDR3: TGTGCCAGCAGTCCCTTAGACCGAGCTTTCTTT. The chain recombines TRBV6-5 with TRBJ1-1; no reliable D call. V lost 5 bases and J lost 10, with 11 bases in between. CDR3 length equals 11 residues. Looked up from germline, CDR1 is MNHEY and CDR2 is SVGAGI.

The chain carries TRBV30 and TRBJ1-1; TRBD1 matches 8 bases. Unmatched junction bases numbered 1, after V lost 5 bases and J lost 2 bases. CDR1 and CDR2 (germline): GTSNPN, SVGIG (reference sequence). The CDR3 sequence is 12 residues long. The CDR3 sequence: CAWDRGNTEAFF. As DNA, the CDR3 is TGTGCCTGGGACAGGGGCAACACTGAAGCTTTCTTT.

As to this clone: An end of the junction does not agree with germline; a read error may underlie this. The rearrangement uses TRBV20-1 and TRBJ2-7, with D perhaps matching TRBD2 (5 bases). Germline assignment: CDR1 DFQATT and CDR2 SNEGSKA (reference sequence). This CDR3 region has 11 residues. DNA for the CDR3: TGCAGTGCGGCCAGAGACTACGGGCAGTACTTC. Its protein product is CSAARDYGQYF.

The chain has TRBV21-1 and TRBJ2-5; no check of the table's D call, TRBD2, against the DNA was made. TRBV21-1 is termed a pseudogene. The CDR3 extends over 18 amino acids. The CDR3 nucleotides are TGTGCCAGCAGCAAAGATGCGCCGGGACTAGCGGAGAAAGAGACCCAGTACTTC. It is translated as CASSKDAPGLAEKETQYF.

The chain carries TRBV7-2 and TRBJ2-5; possible D gene TRBD2, 5 bases. The CDR3 runs 13 residues. Germline V gene sequence: CDR1 SGHTA, CDR2 FQGNSA. V lost 4 bases to trimming and J lost 5 bases, with 11 bases between them. CDR3 in amino acids: CASSSTSMETQYF. DNA for the CDR3: TGTGCCAGCAGCTCCACTAGTATGGAGACCCAGTACTTC.

This clone was observed a few times. The chain is built from TRBV10-1 and TRBJ2-1; 9 bases fit TRBD1. Germline values: CDR1 WNHNN, CDR2 SYGVQD (reference sequence). The trim removed 7 bases at V and 8 bases at J, leaving 6 bases unmatched. CDR3 length: 13 amino acids. CDR3 protein: CASMGQGSDEQFF. The CDR3 region has the DNA TGCGCCAGCATGGGACAGGGAAGCGATGAGCAGTTCTTC.

The gene calls are TRBV5-1 and TRBJ1-3; tentatively, D is TRBD1 (5 bases). CDR1 and CDR2 (germline): SGHRS, YFSETQ. V shed 0 bases and J shed 2 bases, with 12 bases lying between them. The CDR3 runs to 16 residues. The CDR3 coding sequence is TGCGCCAGCAGCTTGGGGACACCCCAAACTGGAAACACCATATATTTT. This gives the protein CASSLGTPQTGNTIYF.

The rearrangement uses TRBV28 and TRBJ2-7; possible D gene TRBD1, 6 bases. CDR1 is MDHEN, CDR2 SYDVKM, per germline. This CDR3 is 12 amino acids long. The V end lost 6 bases, the J end lost 4 bases, and 10 bases lay between the germline ends. The DNA of the CDR3 is TGTGCCAGCAGGCAGGGGTTGTACGAGCAGTACTTC. It codes for CASRQGLYEQYF.

This rearrangement joins TRBV2 to TRBJ2-1, with D perhaps TRBD1 (7 bases). The CDR3 extends over 15 amino acids. The germline gives CDR1 SNHLY, CDR2 FYNNEI. Trimming stripped 6 bases from V and 8 bases from J, with 20 bases between. The DNA of the CDR3 is TGTGCCAGCAGAGCCAGCGTACTCAGGGGGGATGAGCAGTTCTTC. As protein: CASRASVLRGDEQFF.

In this sample, this clone turned up a few times. The chain uses TRBV12-5 and TRBJ1-5, with D maybe TRBD1 (5 bases). The V end lost 4 bases, the J end lost 5 bases, and 21 bases lay between the germline ends. The germline gives CDR1 LGHNT, CDR2 FRNRAP. This CDR3 is built from 17 residues. The CDR3 protein is CASGSLLANLGDQPQHF. In DNA, the CDR3 is TGTGCTAGTGGTTCCCTTTTGGCAAACCTAGGGGATCAGCCCCAGCATTTT.

This rearrangement joins TRBV29-1 to TRBJ2-3, with 9 bases identical to TRBD1. Germline V lookup: CDR1 SQVTM, CDR2 ANQGSEA. The CDR3 is made up of 15 amino acids. With 2 bases clipped from V and 3 bases from J, the junction kept 6 bases outside the gene matches. This CDR3 reads CSVERTGAYTDTQYF. The DNA for the CDR3 is TGCAGCGTTGAACGGACAGGGGCTTATACAGATACGCAGTATTTT.

The chain joins TRBV7-6 to TRBJ1-1; D is possibly TRBD1 (5 bases). Trimming stripped 1 base from V and 3 bases from J, with 12 bases between. This CDR3 comprises 15 residues. Germline-derived CDR1 and CDR2 are SGHVS and FNYEAQ. The CDR3 loop reads CASSLEDSLYTEAFF. The CDR3 region has the DNA TGTGCCAGCAGCTTAGAAGACAGTCTCTACACTGAAGCTTTCTTT.

This clone was seen a single time. This sequence joins TRBV5-4 and TRBJ2-7, with 9 nucleotides matching TRBD1. This CDR3 comprises 15 residues. The V segment lost 4 bases and the J segment 4 bases; nucleotides outside the gene matches: 9. Germline values: CDR1 SGHNT, CDR2 YYREEE (reference sequence). This chain's CDR3 is CASSGGQGLRYEQYF. For the CDR3, the DNA is TGTGCCAGCAGCGGGGGACAGGGTCTCCGTTACGAGCAGTACTTC.

In this sample, this clone turned up a few times. V usage is TRBV19 and J usage is TRBJ2-6; D remains ambiguous. The CDR3 contains 13 residues. The germline CDR1 and CDR2 sequences are LNHDA and SQIVND (reference sequence). Trimming stripped 5 bases from V and 3 bases from J, with 5 bases between. DNA of the CDR3: TGTGCCAGTAGTTATCATGGGGCCAACGTCCTGACTTTC. Translating gives CASSYHGANVLTF.

The rearrangement joins TRBV7-2 to TRBJ1-2, with D tentatively TRBD1 (5 bases). Germline V gives CDR1 SGHTA, CDR2 FQGNSA. The CDR3 runs 14 residues. Trimming removed 2 bases from V and 3 bases from J, with 10 bases in between. Here the CDR3 reads CASSLQVTDYGYTF. CDR3 DNA: TGTGCCAGCAGCTTACAGGTGACAGACTATGGCTACACCTTC. The whole variable domain, filled in from reference TRBV7-2 and TRBJ1-2, reads GAGVSQSPSNKVTEKGKDVELRCDPISGHTALYWYRQSLGQGLEFLIYFQGNSAPDKSGLPSDRFSAERTGGSVSTLTIQRTQQEDSAVYLCASSLQVTDYGYTFGSGTRLTVV.

J is TRBJ2-1 and V is TRBV5-1; D perhaps matches TRBD2 (6 bases). The CDR3 runs to 14 residues. Germline assignment: CDR1 SGHRS and CDR2 YFSETQ. V was cut by 4 bases and J by 3 bases, with 11 bases left in between. The CDR3 DNA is TGCGCCAGCAGCGGACCGACTAGCTACAATGAGCAGTTCTTC. Residues: CASSGPTSYNEQFF. The variable domain in full, completed from reference TRBV5-1 and TRBJ2-1, reads KAGVTQTPRYLIKTRGQQVTLSCSPISGHRSVSWYQQTPGQGLQFLFEYFSETQRNKGNFPGRFSGRQFSNSRSEMNVSTLELGDSALYLCASSGPTSYNEQFFGPGTRLTVL.

The chain combines TRBV19 with TRBJ2-7; 9 bases are a match to TRBD1. V was pared by 6 bases and J by 3 bases, with 6 bases of the junction left unmatched. The CDR3 sequence is 14 residues long. The germline gives CDR1 LNHDA, CDR2 SQIVND (reference sequence). The DNA of the CDR3 is TGTGCCAGTAGCCAGGACAGGGGACTCTACGAGCAGTACTTC. Translated: CASSQDRGLYEQYF.

The chain links TRBV5-1 to TRBJ1-4, with D possibly being TRBD1 (5 bases). Germline CDR1 reads SGHRS; CDR2 reads YFSETQ. The CDR3 covers 14 residues. V lost 3 bases and J lost 4, with 10 bases in between. CDR3 coding DNA: TGCGCCAGCAGCTGGGACGGGGTTAATGAAAAACTGTTTTTT. Translation gives CASSWDGVNEKLFF.